This T cell receptor beta chain was identified in a study of metastatic and nonmetastatic thyroid tumors. No treatment of any kind had been given to any patient before thyroid surgery. Via MiXCR, TCRdb re-called the PCR reads. Of about 20,000 clones detected, about a third appear once; the ten largest clones hold 29%. The CDR3 contains 15 residues. Per germline, CDR1 MNHNS and CDR2 SASEGT. V was pared by 1 base and J by 6 bases, with 13 bases between. The V call is TRBV6-1, the J call TRBJ1-5; D remains unclear. The sample was tumor tissue. The sequence was collected from a female donor with papillary thyroid cancer or a benign thyroid nodule (not recorded which). Some clones in this sample may be carry-over from other donors' samples. CDR3 sequence (DNA): TGTGCCAGCAGTGAAGAGAGCGGGTCAGGTCAGCCCCAGCATTTT. It specifies CASSEESGSGQPQHF.